This TCR beta chain is drawn from a study of T cell responses to AZD1222 COVID-19 vaccine. Whole-study findings and limits: Spike as a whole was targeted by vaccine-associated CD4 TCRs, dominant at 160-218 and 743-854. Baseline antibody screening turned up just a handful of seropositive AZD1222 recipients.

On this clone itself: The antigen is unknown.

Clones were sequenced by immunoSEQ multiplex PCR, and TCRdb holds only the in-frame ones, with some missing. The sample records some 40,000 clones, around 80% being singletons. With V trimmed by 4 bases and J by 0 bases, 5 bases remained unmatched. The germline CDR1 and CDR2 sequences are SGHDT and YYEEEE. This CDR3 region has 16 residues. The sequenced sample was peripheral blood, obtained 28 days after the second dose of the MenACWY control vaccine. This chain connects TRBV5-6 to TRBJ1-1, with 11 positions matching TRBD1. This clonotype originated in an adult who received the MenACWY meningococcal vaccine as a control. CDR3 DNA: TGTGCCAGCAGCCGTAGGACAGGGGGCATGAACACTGAAGCTTTCTTT. Protein: CASSRRTGGMNTEAFF. The variable domain in full, completed from reference TRBV5-6 and TRBJ1-1, reads DAGVTQSPTHLIKTRGQQVTLRCSPKSGHDTVSWYQQALGQGPQFIFQYYEEEERQRGNFPDRFSGHQFPNYSSELNVNALLLGDSALYLCASSRRTGGMNTEAFFGQGTRLTVV.